This T cell receptor beta chain originates from a study of T-cell reconstitution after alpha-beta-depleted transplantation in children. Broader study findings: Where alpha-beta T cells came from about two months after transplant was reportedly several hundred expanded graft clones.

V was clipped by 8 bases and J by 3 bases, with 11 bases between them. Germline loops: CDR1 MDHEN, CDR2 SYDVKM. The CDR3 covers 12 residues. Unique molecular identifiers were built into the TCRbeta library. Using its own MiXCR run on the PCR reads, TCRdb lists one record per CDR3 protein. The sample consists of a few hundred thousand distinct CDR3 sequences, 9.5% to 13% of them appearing once. The sample holds many counts of this clonotype. Its antigen is not known. V usage is TRBV28 and J usage is TRBJ2-7; no firm D call. Sequences were derived from peripheral blood, sampled 180 days after TCRalphabeta/CD19-depleted stem cell transplant. This receptor was identified in a male patient aged 2-10 years who had a stem cell transplant for chronic granulomatous disease, so the T cells may come from the graft donor. Here the CDR3 reads CASCKVIYEQYF. The CDR3 DNA reads as TGTGCCAGCTGCAAAGTAATCTACGAGCAGTACTTC.